This T cell receptor (beta chain) stems from a study of technical replicates of blood from a few donors. Assay: immunoSEQ multiplex PCR; the TCRdb copy retains only in-frame clones and omits some. The profile covers more than 90,000 clones, with approximately 94% appearing a single time and 0.2% to 0.25% taken by the ten largest. CDR1 is LNHDA, CDR2 SQIVND, per germline (reference sequence). Germline trimming cut 3 bases from V and 4 bases from J; bases unmatched to any gene: 4. This CDR3 has 14 amino acids. Sequencing used T cells isolated from PBMCs. This sequence was found in a human donor in good health. The chain employs TRBV19 and TRBJ1-2, with 8 bases matching TRBD1. DNA for the CDR3: TGTGCCAGTAGTATCGGGACAGGACCCTATGGCTACACCTTC. It specifies CASSIGTGPYGYTF. Together with reference TRBV19 and TRBJ1-2, the CDR3 gives the full variable domain: DGGITQSPKYLFRKEGQNVTLSCEQNLNHDAMYWYRQDPGQGLRLIYYSQIVNDFQKGDIAEGYSVSREKKESFPLTVTSAQKNPTAFYLCASSIGTGPYGYTFGSGTRLTVV.